The 30 T cell receptor beta chains listed next were all sequenced from one sample in a study of blood T cell repertoires in COVID-19. Libraries were prepared by immunoSEQ multiplex PCR; TCRdb keeps only in-frame clonotypes and omits some of them. The sample yields about 300,000 clones, roughly 83% seen once. Source material: peripheral blood. The receptors originated from a human donor with COVID-19, enrolled during active disease. The donor label of this sample is uncertain.

The chain carries TRBV21-1 and TRBJ2-2; the listed D gene, TRBD1, was not tested against the DNA. TRBV21-1 is a pseudogene. This CDR3 contains 16 residues. This CDR3 is CASSKVLERGTGELFF. The CDR3 DNA is TGTGCCAGCAGCAAAGTATTGGAAAGGGGCACCGGGGAGCTGTTTTTT.

The chain combines TRBV25-1 with TRBJ2-7; 7 nucleotides align to TRBD2. CDR1 and CDR2 from the germline V gene are MGHDK and SYGVNS. Trimming cost V 3 bases and J 4 bases; bases outside gene matches: 3. The CDR3 has 13 amino acids. The CDR3 region is CASSDWREYEQYF. The CDR3 nucleotides read TGTGCCAGCAGTGACTGGCGGGAGTACGAGCAGTACTTC.

The rearrangement uses TRBV28 and TRBJ1-4; D is uncertain. The V gene lost 5 bases and the J gene lost 7 bases, with 17 bases spanning the gap. The CDR3 is 15 amino acids. Germline-derived CDR1 and CDR2 are MDHEN and SYDVKM. The CDR3: CASSPIHGLGEKLFF. In DNA form, the CDR3 reads TGTGCCAGCAGTCCCATCCACGGACTTGGTGAAAAACTGTTTTTT. The entire variable domain, with the rest obtained from reference TRBV28 and TRBJ1-4, is as follows: DVKVTQSSRYLVKRTGEKVFLECVQDMDHENMFWYRQDPGLGLRLIYFSYDVKMKEKGDIPEGYSVSREKKERFSLILESASTNQTSMYLCASSPIHGLGEKLFFGSGTQLSVL.

The chain has TRBV19 and TRBJ2-3, with D possibly TRBD1 on 6 matching bases. The CDR3 consists of 14 residues. CDR1 is LNHDA and CDR2 is SQIVND in the germline V gene (reference sequence). Trimming pared 3 bases from V and 6 bases from J, leaving 13 bases between. CDR3 protein: CASSIQGPGDTQYF. Written as DNA, the CDR3 is TGTGCCAGTAGTATTCAGGGGCCGGGCGATACGCAGTATTTT.

The genes are TRBV16 and TRBJ2-7; TRBD1 matches 9 bases. Germline CDR1 KGHSY, CDR2 FQNENV. This CDR3 region has 14 residues. J lost 5 bases, V lost 6 bases, and 8 bases had no gene match. CDR3 loop: CASSPGDRVHEQYF. The DNA for the CDR3 is TGTGCCAGCAGTCCCGGGGACAGGGTCCACGAGCAGTACTTC.

V is TRBV18 and J is TRBJ2-3, with TRBD1 matching over 8 bases. The V gene end was trimmed by 3 bases and the J gene end by 1 base; junction bases not matched to a gene: 9. CDR1 and CDR2 (germline): KGHSH, LQKENI. CDR3 length: 17 amino acids. DNA for the CDR3: TGTGCCAGCTCACCGGGCCGACAGGGGTTCGGCACAGATACGCAGTATTTT. Protein product: CASSPGRQGFGTDTQYF.

The chain couples TRBV27 to TRBJ1-1, with a tentative D call TRBD1 (5 bases). Germline-derived CDR1 and CDR2 are MNHEY and SMNVEV (reference sequence). The CDR3 extends over 14 amino acids. V was clipped by 3 bases and J by 2 bases, with 10 bases between them. The CDR3 nucleotides are TGTGCCAGCAGTTTTCGGGGGATCAACACTGAAGCTTTCTTT. Protein product: CASSFRGINTEAFF.

V is TRBV4-1 and J is TRBJ2-5; 7 bases fit TRBD2. CDR3 length: 13 amino acids. With 5 bases clipped from V and 4 bases from J, the junction kept 4 bases outside the gene matches. CDR1 is MGHRA, CDR2 YSYEKL, per germline. The CDR3 is CASSRLAGETQYF. The CDR3 coding sequence is TGCGCCAGCAGCAGACTAGCAGGAGAGACCCAGTACTTC.

This clone was detected once. V usage is TRBV2 and J usage is TRBJ2-1, with TRBD1 identical over 10 bases. Germline V gene data show CDR1 as SNHLY and CDR2 as FYNNEI. With 5 bases clipped from V and 7 bases from J, the junction kept 2 bases outside the gene matches. CDR3 length: 13 residues. CDR3: CASSRQGANEQFF. The CDR3 coding sequence is TGTGCCAGCAGTCGACAGGGGGCAAATGAGCAGTTCTTC. Full variable domain (rest looked up from reference TRBV2 and TRBJ2-1): EPEVTQTPSHQVTQMGQEVILRCVPISNHLYFYWYRQILGQKVEFLVSFYNNEISEKSEIFDDQFSVERPDGSNFTLKIRSTKLEDSAMYFCASSRQGANEQFFGPGTRLTVL.

The CDR3 is CASSPESRNEQFF. CDR3 coding DNA: TGCGCCAGCAGCCCCGAGTCGCGCAATGAGCAGTTCTTC. The chain recombines TRBV4-3 with TRBJ2-1; D is unresolved. The CDR3 runs 13 residues. In germline, CDR1 is LGHNA, CDR2 YSLEER. V lost 4 bases and J lost 6, with 10 bases in between.

The rearrangement joins TRBV28 to TRBJ2-2; TRBD1 aligns across 8 bases. Germline-derived CDR1 and CDR2 are MDHEN and SYDVKM. Trimming removed 8 bases from V and 4 bases from J; junction bases left unmatched: 3. The CDR3 totals 13 residues. The CDR3 reads CASRTGTTGELFF. CDR3 in DNA: TGTGCCAGCCGGACAGGGACCACCGGGGAGCTGTTTTTT.

The chain carries TRBV19 and TRBJ2-1; no clear D gene. The V gene's germline CDR1 is LNHDA and CDR2 SQIVND (reference sequence). V was clipped by 1 base and J by 4 bases, with 8 bases between them. The CDR3 loop spans 14 amino acids. CDR3 bases: TGTGCCAGTAGTATAGCGCAGGTTTACAATGAGCAGTTCTTC. Protein sequence: CASSIAQVYNEQFF.

V gene TRBV18 combines with J gene TRBJ2-2; 12 bases are a match to TRBD2. The CDR3 runs 16 residues. The germline CDR1 and CDR2 sequences are KGHSH and LQKENI. V was pared by 6 bases and J by 0 bases, with 2 bases of the junction left unmatched. This CDR3 reads CASSLAGGANTGELFF. CDR3 in DNA: TGTGCCAGCTCGCTAGCGGGAGGGGCGAACACCGGGGAGCTGTTTTTT. Full variable domain (remainder filled in from reference TRBV18 and TRBJ2-2): NAGVMQNPRHLVRRRGQEARLRCSPMKGHSHVYWYRQLPEEGLKFMVYLQKENIIDESGMPKERFSAEFPKEGPSILRIQQVVRGDSAAYFCASSLAGGANTGELFFGEGSRLTVL.

This clone was seen a few times. The chain links TRBV5-4 to TRBJ2-7; 12 bases are shared with TRBD2. The CDR3 has 16 residues. Germline values: CDR1 SGHNT, CDR2 YYREEE (reference sequence). V lost 0 bases and J lost 7; bases outside the gene matches: 8. CDR3 loop: CASSLATSGRRVEQYF. The DNA for the CDR3 is TGTGCCAGCAGCTTGGCCACTAGCGGGAGGAGGGTGGAGCAGTACTTC. The full variable domain, its missing parts supplied by reference TRBV5-4 and TRBJ2-7, is ETGVTQSPTHLIKTRGQQVTLRCSSQSGHNTVSWYQQALGQGPQFIFQYYREEENGRGNFPPRFSGLQFPNYSSELNVNALELDDSALYLCASSLATSGRRVEQYFGPGTRLTVT.

V is TRBV25-1 and J is TRBJ1-5; 12 nucleotides align to TRBD1. With V trimmed by 3 bases and J by 6 bases, 6 bases remained unmatched. CDR1 MGHDK and CDR2 SYGVNS come from the germline V gene. The CDR3 spans 16 residues. This CDR3 reads CASSEWGQGAGQPQHF. The CDR3 region has the DNA TGTGCCAGCAGTGAGTGGGGACAGGGGGCCGGTCAGCCCCAGCATTTT. The variable domain in full, completed from reference TRBV25-1 and TRBJ1-5, reads EADIYQTPRYLVIGTGKKITLECSQTMGHDKMYWYQQDPGMELHLIHYSYGVNSTEKGDLSSESTVSRIRTEHFPLTLESARPSHTSQYLCASSEWGQGAGQPQHFGDGTRLSIL.

The chain joins TRBV19 to TRBJ2-3; D may be TRBD2 (6 bases). Trimming cost V 5 bases and J 6 bases, with 18 bases left between them. This CDR3 is 15 amino acids long. CDR1 LNHDA and CDR2 SQIVND come from the germline V gene (reference sequence). The CDR3 loop is CASSARAGGRDTQYF. CDR3 sequence (DNA): TGTGCCAGTAGTGCCCGGGCAGGAGGGCGGGATACGCAGTATTTT.

The chain employs TRBV7-3 and TRBJ2-7; possibly TRBD1 for D (8 bases). The CDR3 loop spans 15 amino acids. Trimming pared 4 bases from V and 5 bases from J, leaving 18 bases between. Germline CDR1 is SGHTA and CDR2 is FQGTGA. CDR3 in DNA: TGTGCCAGCAGCTCGGACAGGGAGGGCAACGACGAGCAGTACTTC. Protein product: CASSSDREGNDEQYF. The entire variable domain, with the rest obtained from reference TRBV7-3 and TRBJ2-7, is as follows: GAGVSQTPSNKVTEKGKYVELRCDPISGHTALYWYRQSLGQGPEFLIYFQGTGAADDSGLPNDRFFAVRPEGSVSTLKIQRTERGDSAVYLCASSSDREGNDEQYFGPGTRLTVT.

The J gene is TRBJ1-6, the V gene TRBV5-1; unclear D gene. The V end was cut by 5 bases, the J end by 5 bases, with 8 bases between. This CDR3 is 13 amino acids long. CDR1 is SGHRS and CDR2 is YFSETQ in the germline V gene. The CDR3 spells CASRNEDNSPLHF. The DNA for the CDR3 is TGCGCCAGCAGAAACGAGGATAATTCACCCCTCCACTTT. Filled out from reference TRBV5-1 and TRBJ1-6, the complete variable domain reads KAGVTQTPRYLIKTRGQQVTLSCSPISGHRSVSWYQQTPGQGLQFLFEYFSETQRNKGNFPGRFSGRQFSNSRSEMNVSTLELGDSALYLCASRNEDNSPLHFGNGTRLTVT.

The chain carries TRBV6-6 and TRBJ2-7; TRBD2 matches 8 bases. The V gene's germline CDR1 is MNHNY and CDR2 SVGAGI (reference sequence). J was trimmed by 2 bases and V by 4 bases; bases with no gene match: 4. This CDR3 has 14 amino acids. The CDR3 loop is CASSSLRGAYEQYF. CDR3 DNA sequence: TGTGCCAGCAGTTCTTTGCGGGGGGCCTACGAGCAGTACTTC.

The chain has TRBV2 and TRBJ2-1; TRBD2 matches at 8 bases. The CDR3 contains 15 residues. Per germline, CDR1 SNHLY and CDR2 FYNNEI. V lost 5 bases and J lost 6; bases outside the gene matches: 9. CDR3 DNA sequence: TGTGCCAGCAGTATCGGACTAGCAGGGGCCAATGAGCAGTTCTTC. Translated: CASSIGLAGANEQFF.

V and J are TRBV7-6 and TRBJ2-7, with 7 bases lining up with TRBD2. The trim removed 1 base at V and 4 bases at J, leaving 10 bases unmatched. The CDR3 is 16 residues long. Germline CDR1 is SGHVS and CDR2 is FNYEAQ. CDR3 region: CASSLVGGGPRYEQYF. The CDR3 coding sequence is TGTGCCAGCAGCTTAGTTGGGGGAGGGCCTCGGTACGAGCAGTACTTC.

The chain links TRBV27 to TRBJ2-1, with D maybe TRBD1 (6 bases). From germline, CDR1 is MNHEY and CDR2 SMNVEV (reference sequence). The CDR3 has 17 residues. Trimming took off 7 bases at V and 1 base at J, with 20 bases between the two ends. CDR3 residues: CASKTVGGRGSYNEQFF. The CDR3, as DNA: TGTGCCAGCAAGACCGTAGGGGGTAGGGGTTCCTACAATGAGCAGTTCTTC.

In DNA form, the CDR3 reads TGTGCCAGTAGTATCCCCGGTGCCGGGGAGCTGTTTTTT. Protein product: CASSIPGAGELFF. The V and J genes are TRBV19 and TRBJ2-2; unclear D gene. CDR3 length: 13 amino acids. Germline values: CDR1 LNHDA, CDR2 SQIVND (reference sequence). V lost 3 bases and J 6 bases, leaving 8 bases between the germline ends.

The DNA for the CDR3 is TGTGCCAGCAGGTCCCCGGGACAGGGAATGAGAAACACCATATATTTT. It is translated as CASRSPGQGMRNTIYF. The chain recombines TRBV28 with TRBJ1-3; 9 bases are shared with TRBD1. Germline CDR1 reads MDHEN; CDR2 reads SYDVKM. V lost 6 bases, J lost 5 bases, and 11 bases stayed unmatched. The CDR3 length is 16 residues.

This clone was recorded only once. The rearrangement uses TRBV28 and TRBJ2-5, with TRBD1 as a possible D gene (6 bases). Per germline, CDR1 MDHEN and CDR2 SYDVKM. V was trimmed by 10 bases and J by 5 bases, leaving 17 bases between them. The length of the CDR3 is 13 residues. CDR3 DNA: TGTGCCATTACGTACAGGGTAGAGGAGACCCAGTACTTC. Residues: CAITYRVEETQYF. The whole variable domain, filled in from reference TRBV28 and TRBJ2-5, reads DVKVTQSSRYLVKRTGEKVFLECVQDMDHENMFWYRQDPGLGLRLIYFSYDVKMKEKGDIPEGYSVSREKKERFSLILESASTNQTSMYLCAITYRVEETQYFGPGTRLLVL.

The rearrangement uses TRBV7-8 and TRBJ2-5, with 8 bases fitting TRBD1. This CDR3 contains 13 residues. J gave up 5 bases and V 4 bases, and 3 bases lay outside the gene matches. The germline gives CDR1 SGHVS, CDR2 FQNEAQ. The CDR3 DNA sequence: TGTGCCAGCAGCTGGACAGGGTACGAGACCCAGTACTTC. Its translation: CASSWTGYETQYF.

The chain carries TRBV5-1 and TRBJ1-1, with a weak D call TRBD1 (6 bases). The V and J ends lost 3 bases and 5 bases respectively, with 8 bases between them. The CDR3 totals 12 residues. In germline, CDR1 is SGHRS, CDR2 YFSETQ. DNA for the CDR3: TGCGCCAGCAGCTCGACAGGAACTGAAGCTTTCTTT. Residues: CASSSTGTEAFF.

The chain employs TRBV9 and TRBJ2-1; 8 bases align to TRBD2. Germline CDR1 SGDLS, CDR2 YYNGEE. CDR3 length: 16 residues. V dropped 1 base and J dropped 7; count of bases not matched to a gene: 10. CDR3 in amino acids: CASSVFGLAGRNEQFF. CDR3 nucleotide sequence: TGTGCCAGCAGCGTATTTGGGCTAGCGGGTAGGAATGAGCAGTTCTTC.

This clone was observed once. The V and J genes are TRBV10-3 and TRBJ1-2; D not certain. V shed 11 bases and J shed 1 base, with 14 bases lying between them. Germline lookup yields CDR1 ENHRY and CDR2 SYGVKD. The CDR3 runs 13 residues. For the CDR3, the DNA is TGTGCCTCCTCGGACGGGAGTAACTATGGCTACACCTTC. It translates to CASSDGSNYGYTF.

Of note for this clone: Other nucleotide sequences in the sample specify the same CDR3. The V gene is TRBV3-1 (or the pseudogene TRBV3-2), the J gene TRBJ1-5; D not certain. There are 13 residues in the CDR3. The germline CDR1 and CDR2 sequences are LGHDT and YNNKEL (reference sequence). The V end lost 3 bases, the J end lost 4 bases, and 7 bases lay between the germline ends. This CDR3 reads CASSQDLNQPQHF. CDR3 DNA: TGTGCCAGCAGCCAGGACTTAAATCAGCCCCAGCATTTT.